This TCR beta chain was sequenced during a study of molecular identifiers for immune sequencing clone quantification (dated by TCRdb to 2017 to 2018). A note on the overall study: For a replicate experiment, RNA from roughly 20,000 or 100,000 naive CD8 T cells was divided into five aliquots, and four of the five aliquots were sequenced. This methods study benchmarked molecular-identifier clustering-based TCR repertoire sequencing (MIDCIRS) and TCR RNA copy counting, using CD8 T cells to do so.

V is pared back by 7 bases and J by 1 base, with 8 bases lying between the germline termini. The germline V gene (reference sequence) specifies MNHEY as CDR1 and SMNVEV as CDR2. From its cysteine to its phenylalanine, the CDR3 spans 14 amino acids. Only CDR3 DNA is held: 42 bases, read in frame from base 1. Library generation was performed with PCR. The run used a NextSeq 500. Bulk TCR libraries were made following a previously described method, with the TCR primers given in Table S5. Total RNA was purified with the Qiagen AllPrep DNA/RNA kit. Before analysis, reads from multiple sequencing runs of one library were combined. In the source study's methods: Reads were retained only if an exact TCR constant sequence was present, and the retained reads were trimmed to 150 nt and grouped according to their 12-nt molecular barcodes. Reads inside each barcode group were sub-clustered using a 15% Levenshtein threshold, and a quality-weighted consensus sequence was constructed for each RNA molecule. Non-functional sequences were discarded, and so were lower-count sequences lying one edit away from another sequence. On the basis of fitting two negative binomial distributions, barcode sub-clusters with fewer than 20% of the maximum read count were discarded. TCRdb trimmed public reads at Q25 via fastp, called clones via MiXCR and kept in-frame beta chains. Every distinct CDR3 protein forms one entry, paired with its most common genes and DNA. TCRdb, not the original authors, processed these V and J calls. This sample lists about 630,000 distinct CDR3 sequences; roughly 23% were detected once. Clones ranked in the top ten supply roughly 0.83% of the sample.

The investigation overall reported the following: When barcode sub-clustering was left out, chimeric consensus sequences inflated TCR diversity, with chimeras reaching as high as 47%. Spiked-in Jurkat TCR RNA equivalent to a single cell was reported to be detectable even among one million naive CD8 T cells. Modeling gave about 3 recovered TCR RNA copies per cell versus approximately 11 by digital PCR, implying approximately 32% capture efficiency. The naive libraries included spiked-in Jurkat TCR RNA (roughly 11 copies' worth), and this RNA is not part of the donor repertoire. In CMV-specific effector cells, over 98% of molecules were held by clones above 20 RNA copies, whereas under 1% of molecules were held by such clones in naive cells. Highly expanded clone sizes could be underestimated if identical TCR molecules share a barcode.

Libraries of naive CD8 T cells were built from approximately 22,000 to 940,000 sorted cells, with 10%, 30% or 50% of the purified RNA used. On a BD FACSAria II, naive CD8 T cells were FACS-sorted as CD8+CD4-CCR7+CD45RA+ and collected into RLT Plus buffer. To test detection sensitivity, Jurkat RNA equivalent to more than eight TCR copies was spiked into samples of about 19,000-1,100,000 naive CD8 T cells. CD8 T cells were enriched with RosetteSep CD8+ T Cell Enrichment Cocktail and Ficoll-Paque, followed by ACK red cell lysis. To note about this clonotype: No cognate antigen has been identified for it. Nothing much larger sits one base from this clone, and base qualities are not available.

The sequence derives from a human donor in good health. Some libraries in this study had Jurkat cell RNA spiked in. The sample comprised naive CD8+ T cells from blood, with Jurkat cell RNA spiked in. According to the study, the label for this sample's cell subset or site signals: FACS-sorted CD8+CD4-CCR7+CD45RA+ naive T cells. The chain is assembled from TRBV27 and TRBJ2-6; the D segment cannot be called with confidence. The nucleotides read TGTGCCAGCAATGCCCGATCTGGGGCCAACGTCCTGACTTTC. Its protein reads: CASNARSGANVLTF.